Shown below are 27 T cell receptor beta chains from a single sample sequenced in a study of blood T cell repertoires in COVID-19. Some clones are missing from TCRdb's copy, which holds only in-frame ones; the method was immunoSEQ multiplex PCR. This table has about 58,000 clones, about 85% appearing once. Material for sequencing was peripheral blood. Receptor source: a man aged 35-49 years with active COVID-19.

For the CDR3, the DNA is TGTGCCAGCAACCACCGGACAGGGGACAATGAGCAGTTCTTC. It is translated as CASNHRTGDNEQFF. This rearrangement joins TRBV4-2 to TRBJ2-1, with 9 bases matching TRBD1. The CDR3 has 14 amino acids. Germline values: CDR1 LGHNA, CDR2 YNFKEQ. The trim removed 7 bases at V and 5 bases at J, leaving 6 bases unmatched.

The rearrangement links TRBV4-1 to TRBJ1-5, with a tentative D call TRBD1 (5 bases). Germline CDR1 reads MGHRA; CDR2 reads YSYEKL. The CDR3 runs to 16 residues. V was clipped by 0 bases and J by 3 bases, with 12 bases between them. CDR3 sequence: CASSQEPGRDNQPQHF. The CDR3 DNA reads TGCGCCAGCAGCCAAGAGCCAGGGAGGGACAATCAGCCCCAGCATTTT.

The chain has TRBV5-5 and TRBJ2-3; 14 bases agree with TRBD2. This CDR3 has 17 residues. Germline V gene data show CDR1 as SGHKS and CDR2 as YYEKEE (reference sequence). Unmatched junction bases numbered 6, after V lost 6 bases and J lost 0 bases. CDR3 in amino acids: CASTSGLAGASTDTQYF. CDR3 DNA: TGTGCCAGCACCTCGGGACTAGCGGGAGCTAGCACAGATACGCAGTATTTT.

The chain employs TRBV19 and TRBJ2-2, with 9 bases aligning to TRBD1. CDR3 length equals 15 residues. The V gene end was trimmed by 9 bases and the J gene end by 3 bases; junction bases not matched to a gene: 8. Germline CDR1 and CDR2: LNHDA and SQIVND (reference sequence). The CDR3: CASKWDRAHTGELFF. In DNA, the CDR3 is TGTGCCAGCAAATGGGACAGGGCTCACACCGGGGAGCTGTTTTTT.

The chain combines TRBV29-1 with TRBJ1-5; 11 bases line up with TRBD1. Germline V gives CDR1 SQVTM, CDR2 ANQGSEA. The CDR3 extends over 15 amino acids. V dropped 6 bases and J dropped 9; count of bases not matched to a gene: 13. The CDR3 nucleotides are TGCAGCGTCGCCACAGGACAGGGGGCAGACCGGCCCCAGCATTTT. Amino acids: CSVATGQGADRPQHF.

This clone occurred a few times. The chain has TRBV4-1 and TRBJ2-5; 7 nucleotides agree with TRBD2. Trimming took 0 bases from V and 1 from J; bases not matched to a gene: 11. CDR3 size: 18 residues. Per the germline V gene, CDR1 is MGHRA and CDR2 is YSYEKL. DNA of the CDR3: TGCGCCAGCAGCCAAGAGAAAGAAGGAGCGGGGATCCAAGAGACCCAGTACTTC. Amino acid sequence: CASSQEKEGAGIQETQYF.

The chain carries TRBV7-9 and TRBJ2-3; 14 bases match TRBD2. The V gene's germline CDR1 is SEHNR and CDR2 FQNEAQ (reference sequence). There are 19 residues in the CDR3. With 1 base clipped from V and 0 bases from J, the junction kept 6 bases outside the gene matches. CDR3 in DNA: TGTGCCAGCAGCTTAGGACGACTAGCGGGAGGGTCTAGCACAGATACGCAGTATTTT. Translation gives CASSLGRLAGGSSTDTQYF.

This clone was detected only a few times. The chain is built from TRBV7-6 and TRBJ1-5; TRBD1 might be the D (6 bases). V was pared by 2 bases and J by 1 base, with 15 bases between. The CDR3 is 17 amino acids. The germline gives CDR1 SGHVS, CDR2 FNYEAQ. CDR3 nucleotide sequence: TGTGCCAGCAGCTTACTTGCGGGGGCTTTGAGCAATCAGCCCCAGCATTTT. It is translated as CASSLLAGALSNQPQHF.

The chain has TRBV19 and TRBJ1-1; a weak D match, TRBD1 (5 bases). From germline, CDR1 is LNHDA and CDR2 SQIVND (reference sequence). Trimming shortened V by 8 bases and J by 1 base, and 17 bases separated the two germline ends. The CDR3 length is 15 residues. The CDR3 loop reads CASGAGPAANTEAFF. The CDR3 nucleotides read TGTGCCAGTGGGGCAGGGCCTGCTGCGAACACTGAAGCTTTCTTT. The variable domain in full, with the rest retrieved from reference TRBV19 and TRBJ1-1, is DGGITQSPKYLFRKEGQNVTLSCEQNLNHDAMYWYRQDPGQGLRLIYYSQIVNDFQKGDIAEGYSVSREKKESFPLTVTSAQKNPTAFYLCASGAGPAANTEAFFGQGTRLTVV.

CDR3 sequence (DNA): TGTGCCAGCTCACCATCAGGGGACCGGCAGCCCCAGCATTTT. It specifies CASSPSGDRQPQHF. This sequence joins TRBV18 and TRBJ1-5; D is possibly TRBD1 (6 bases). Germline CDR1 and CDR2: KGHSH and LQKENI. V lost 2 bases, J lost 7 bases, and 12 bases lay in between. The CDR3 totals 14 residues.

This CDR3 is CASSFAREGNQPQHF. CDR3 nucleotides: TGTGCCAGCAGTTTCGCCAGGGAGGGCAATCAGCCCCAGCATTTT. The V and J genes are TRBV28 and TRBJ1-5; TRBD1 might be the D (5 bases). V was shortened by 3 bases and J by 2 bases, with 11 bases between the two germline ends. Germline CDR1 MDHEN, CDR2 SYDVKM. This CDR3 has 15 residues. The full variable domain, in which reference TRBV28 and TRBJ1-5 provide the parts outside the CDR3, is DVKVTQSSRYLVKRTGEKVFLECVQDMDHENMFWYRQDPGLGLRLIYFSYDVKMKEKGDIPEGYSVSREKKERFSLILESASTNQTSMYLCASSFAREGNQPQHFGDGTRLSIL.

V and J are TRBV12-3 or TRBV12-4 and TRBJ2-7; no clear D gene. V was pared by 8 bases and J by 1 base, with 9 bases between. This CDR3 region has 12 residues. The CDR3 here is CASLSASYEQYF. The CDR3 region has the DNA TGTGCCAGCTTAAGCGCTTCCTACGAGCAGTACTTC.

The V call is TRBV2, the J call TRBJ1-1; D unresolved. Between the trimmed V and J ends, which lost 8 bases and 10 bases, there was a span of 14 bases. Germline loops: CDR1 SNHLY, CDR2 FYNNEI. The CDR3 length is 11 residues. The DNA of the CDR3 is TGTGCCAGCTCTGACGACAAACCAGCTTTCTTT. Encoded protein: CASSDDKPAFF.

This chain links TRBV13 with TRBJ2-1; D may be TRBD1 (6 bases). Germline values: CDR1 PRHDT, CDR2 FYEKMQ (reference sequence). Trimming removed 4 bases from V and 10 bases from J, with 20 bases in between. There are 15 residues in the CDR3. The CDR3 nucleotides are TGTGCCAGCAGCTCTTACGGCGTGGGGGCGAGGGAGCAGTTCTTC. This gives the protein CASSSYGVGAREQFF.

The chain combines TRBV29-1 with TRBJ2-7; D might be TRBD2 (5 bases). The CDR3 runs to 13 residues. V was cut by 4 bases and J by 0 bases, with 10 bases left in between. CDR1 is SQVTM, CDR2 ANQGSEA, per germline. The CDR3 loop reads CSVAIGLSYEQYF. The CDR3 DNA sequence: TGCAGCGTTGCGATAGGACTCTCCTACGAGCAGTACTTC.

The chain joins TRBV5-4 to TRBJ1-4; 9 bases align to TRBD1. Germline CDR1 reads SGHNT; CDR2 reads YYREEE (reference sequence). J lost 1 base, V lost 0 bases, and 4 bases had no gene match. This CDR3 is 17 amino acids long. In nucleotides, the CDR3 is TGTGCCAGCAGCTTGGCCGGGACAGGGCGAACTAATGAAAAACTGTTTTTT. It is translated as CASSLAGTGRTNEKLFF. Combining the CDR3 with reference TRBV5-4 and TRBJ1-4 gives the whole variable domain ETGVTQSPTHLIKTRGQQVTLRCSSQSGHNTVSWYQQALGQGPQFIFQYYREEENGRGNFPPRFSGLQFPNYSSELNVNALELDDSALYLCASSLAGTGRTNEKLFFGSGTQLSVL.

The chain has TRBV4-1 and TRBJ2-1, with 10 bases identical to TRBD2. The ends lost 0 bases at V and 3 bases at J; junction bases unmatched: 11. The CDR3 loop spans 19 amino acids. Germline CDR1 reads MGHRA; CDR2 reads YSYEKL. Here the CDR3 reads CASSQDPNSLAGVYNEQFF. The CDR3 nucleotides are TGCGCCAGCAGCCAAGACCCGAACTCCCTAGCGGGGGTCTACAATGAGCAGTTCTTC.

V usage is TRBV3-1 (or the pseudogene TRBV3-2) and J usage is TRBJ2-1, with 8 bases that match TRBD1. Germline V CDR1 and CDR2: LGHDT, YNNKEL (reference sequence). The CDR3 consists of 16 residues. V shed 1 base and J 16 bases; nucleotides not matched to a gene: 18. DNA of the CDR3: TGTGCCAGCAGCCAAGTACAGGACAGGGTCCCTTTAGAGGAATTCTTC. This sequence encodes CASSQVQDRVPLEEFF.

This chain links TRBV6-6 with TRBJ2-1, with 7 positions matching TRBD2. The germline V gene has CDR1 MNHNY and CDR2 SVGAGI (reference sequence). The CDR3 runs to 16 residues. Trimming at V came to 6 bases and at J to 0 bases, leaving 8 bases not matched to a gene. The DNA for the CDR3 is TGTGCCAGCAGCGACTCCGGGACTAACTCCTACAATGAGCAGTTCTTC. Its protein product is CASSDSGTNSYNEQFF.

The V call is TRBV7-6, the J call TRBJ2-6, with TRBD1 matching over 8 bases. The V gene end was trimmed by 3 bases and the J gene end by 4 bases; junction bases not matched to a gene: 8. Looked up from germline, CDR1 is SGHVS and CDR2 is FNYEAQ. The CDR3 is 17 amino acids. In DNA, the CDR3 is TGTGCCAGCAGCTTGCCCCAGGGGGCGCCCGGGGCCAACGTCCTGACTTTC. Protein sequence: CASSLPQGAPGANVLTF.

Within the sample, this clone is medium-sized. This chain uses TRBV28 with TRBJ1-5; TRBD1 is a possible D gene (5 bases). This CDR3 spans 17 amino acids. Germline V gene sequence: CDR1 MDHEN, CDR2 SYDVKM. Trimming left V 6 bases short and J 1 base short, with 19 bases between. This CDR3 reads CASRENRGRVSNQPQHF. CDR3 sequence (DNA): TGTGCCAGCAGGGAAAACCGGGGGAGGGTGAGCAATCAGCCCCAGCATTTT.

The chain joins TRBV7-3 to TRBJ1-1; no clear D gene. V was clipped by 0 bases and J by 4 bases, with 6 bases between them. This CDR3 region has 13 residues. The germline V gene has CDR1 SGHTA and CDR2 FQGTGA. In DNA form, the CDR3 reads TGTGCCAGCAGCTTAACGGCAGTCACTGAAGCTTTCTTT. Translated, it gives CASSLTAVTEAFF.

The chain employs TRBV28 and TRBJ1-1; 7 bases agree with TRBD1. The CDR3 runs to 16 residues. The germline CDR1 and CDR2 sequences are MDHEN and SYDVKM. V was pared by 8 bases and J by 3 bases, with 15 bases of the junction left unmatched. CDR3 bases: TGTGCCAGCTTTCCCTCCGCAGGGGGACGGGACACTGAAGCTTTCTTT. Its translation is CASFPSAGGRDTEAFF.

The chain joins TRBV5-1 to TRBJ2-3, with TRBD1 matching over 9 bases. Germline assignment: CDR1 SGHRS and CDR2 YFSETQ. V shed 2 bases and J 2 bases; nucleotides not matched to a gene: 3. This CDR3 spans 15 amino acids. The CDR3 region has the DNA TGCGCCAGCAGCTTTACAGGGGGCGTCACAGATACGCAGTATTTT. It is translated as CASSFTGGVTDTQYF.

This chain links TRBV5-4 with TRBJ2-3; D possibly corresponds to TRBD2 (6 bases). The CDR3 runs to 14 residues. Trimming took 1 base from V and 4 from J, leaving 10 bases between them. CDR1 and CDR2 (germline): SGHNT, YYREEE (reference sequence). Here the CDR3 reads CASSLRRASDTQYF. The CDR3 region has the DNA TGTGCCAGCAGCTTGCGGAGGGCATCAGATACGCAGTATTTT.

The J gene is TRBJ1-3, the V gene TRBV11-3, with D uncertain. Trimming pared 4 bases from V and 0 bases from J, leaving 10 bases between. Germline V CDR1 and CDR2: SGHNT, YENEEA. This CDR3 is built from 15 residues. CDR3 DNA sequence: TGTGCCAGCAGCTACGACGGGGACTCTGGAAACACCATATATTTT. Amino acid sequence: CASSYDGDSGNTIYF.

This chain connects TRBV11-2 to TRBJ2-3; the D is unclear. Between the trimmed V and J ends, which lost 3 bases and 13 bases, there was a span of 20 bases. Germline V gene lookup returns CDR1 SGHAT and CDR2 FQNNGV. This CDR3 is built from 14 residues. The chain's CDR3 is CASSFPSATIEEYF. The CDR3 DNA is TGTGCCAGCAGCTTCCCCTCGGCAACGATAGAGGAGTATTTT.